In its sample, the clone carrying this T cell receptor beta chain was seen many times. Its antigen remains unidentified. The entry originates in a study of cytomegalovirus exposure and HLA in healthy donors. Primers included in the PCR were 60 Vbeta and 13 Jbeta primers. Method: immunoSEQ multiplex PCR; TCRdb's copy keeps in-frame clones and lacks some. The table records 120,000 or so clones, roughly a tenth of them present only once. Notes on the study in general: Accurate predictions that matched the HLA-A and HLA-B alleles of most subjects were reportedly made from TCR beta sequences. Apart from CMV serostatus, no immune exposure information was available. Being productive about 90% or about 30% of the time was typical of most TCR beta V segments in an earlier analysis.

Per the germline V gene, CDR1 is MDHEN and CDR2 is SYDVKM. Trimming removed 6 bases from V and 1 base from J, with 19 bases in between. This CDR3 is built from 16 residues. The V call is TRBV28, the J call TRBJ2-7; TRBD2 might be the D (5 bases). The sample comprised PBMCs. This sequence was found in a woman between 18 and 30 years old in good health and CMV-seropositive. The CDR3 region is CASRDLGSKTSYEQYF. In DNA form, the CDR3 reads TGTGCCAGCAGAGACCTGGGGAGCAAGACTTCCTACGAGCAGTACTTC.